Shown below are 3 T cell receptor beta chains from a single sample sequenced in a study of shared clonotypes between healthy human individuals. Generated by immunoSEQ multiplex PCR, the TCRdb table keeps only in-frame clones and is missing some. The table records some 2,500,000 clones, 80% to 95% of them present only once. The specimen was naive CD4+ T cells from PBMCs. Subset of the sample: CD45RA+ positively selected. The source is a man between 18 and 29 years old in good health. Some clones in this sample may be carry-over from other donors' samples.

The gene calls are TRBV6-4 and TRBJ2-2, with D unclear. CDR3 length equals 14 residues. CDR1 MRHNA and CDR2 SNTAGT come from the germline V gene. Trimming took off 6 bases at V and 3 bases at J, with 11 bases between the two ends. CDR3 DNA: TGTGCCAGCAGAACTGGGGTGGACACCGGGGAGCTGTTTTTT. Amino acid sequence: CASRTGVDTGELFF.

J is TRBJ2-5 and V is TRBV7-8; D unclear. There are 17 residues in the CDR3. The ends were cut back, 1 base at V and 0 bases at J, with 15 bases in the middle. CDR1 is SGHVS, CDR2 FQNEAQ, per germline. CDR3 region: CASSLGRRGAYQETQYF. CDR3 bases: TGTGCCAGCAGCTTAGGTAGGCGCGGAGCGTACCAAGAGACCCAGTACTTC.

J is TRBJ1-5 and V is TRBV7-9; D call uncertain. CDR3 size: 13 residues. CDR1 SEHNR and CDR2 FQNEAQ come from the germline V gene (reference sequence). The V end lost 4 bases, the J end lost 8 bases, and 12 bases lay between the germline ends. The CDR3 sequence is CASSSILGEPQHF. The DNA for the CDR3 is TGTGCCAGCAGCTCGATCCTAGGCGAGCCCCAGCATTTT.